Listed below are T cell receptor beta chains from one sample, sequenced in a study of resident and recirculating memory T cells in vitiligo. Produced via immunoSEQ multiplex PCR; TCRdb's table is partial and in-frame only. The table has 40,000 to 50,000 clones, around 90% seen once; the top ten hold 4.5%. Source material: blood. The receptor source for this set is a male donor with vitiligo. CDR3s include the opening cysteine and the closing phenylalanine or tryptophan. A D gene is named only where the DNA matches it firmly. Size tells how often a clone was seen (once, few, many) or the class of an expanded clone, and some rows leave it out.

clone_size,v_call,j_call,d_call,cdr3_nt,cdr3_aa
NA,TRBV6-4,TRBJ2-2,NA,TGTGCCAGCAGTGAATTGGGAGGGGGTCACACCGGGGAGCTGTTTTTT,CASSELGGGHTGELFF
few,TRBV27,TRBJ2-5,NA,TGTGCCAGCAGTTTATCTCAGTACCAAGAGACCCAGTACTTC,CASSLSQYQETQYF
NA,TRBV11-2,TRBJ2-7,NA,TGTGCCAGCAGCTTTGGAGGGGCCAGCTACGAGCAGTACTTC,CASSFGGASYEQYF
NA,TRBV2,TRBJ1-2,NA,TGTGCCAGCAGTGAAGTCGCACTTTATGGCTACACCTTC,CASSEVALYGYTF
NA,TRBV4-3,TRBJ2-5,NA,TGCGCCAGCAGCCAAGAATTAAACGCCGGGACCCAGTACTTC,CASSQELNAGTQYF
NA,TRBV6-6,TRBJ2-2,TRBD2,TGTGCCAGCAGTCAGCGGGGTACCGGGGAGCTGTTTTTT,CASSQRGTGELFF
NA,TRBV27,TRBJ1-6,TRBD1,TGTGCCAGCAGTCTCGGGACAGGGTATTCGGTGGATTCACCCCTCCACTTT,CASSLGTGYSVDSPLHF
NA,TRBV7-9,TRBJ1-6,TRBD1,TGTGCCAGCAGCTTCGACCCCGGACAGGGAAATTCACCCCTCCACTTT,CASSFDPGQGNSPLHF
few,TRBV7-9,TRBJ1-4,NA,TGTGCCAGCAGCTTAGACACCAATGAAAAACTGTTTTTT,CASSLDTNEKLFF
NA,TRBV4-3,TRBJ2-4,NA,TGCGCCAGCAGCCAAGAGCGGCGGGGTAACATTCAGTACTTC,CASSQERRGNIQYF
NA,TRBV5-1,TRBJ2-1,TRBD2,TGCGCCAGCAGCTTACACTGGAGAACTAGCGGGGGCCTACCCTACAATGAGCAGTTCTTC,CASSLHWRTSGGLPYNEQFF
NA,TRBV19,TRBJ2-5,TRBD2,TGTGCCAGTAGTATGGGACTAGCGGGGGCCTTCGAAGAGACCCAGTACTTC,CASSMGLAGAFEETQYF
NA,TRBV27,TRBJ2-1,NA,TGTGCCAGCAGTTTTCTGCGGGGAAGTCTCAATGAGCAGTTCTTC,CASSFLRGSLNEQFF
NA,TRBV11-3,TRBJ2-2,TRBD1,TGTGCCAGCGGACAGGGGACTACCGGGGAGCTGTTTTTT,CASGQGTTGELFF
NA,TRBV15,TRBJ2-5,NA,TGTGCCACCAGCAGAGAGGGGACAAAGGAGGAGACCCAGTACTTC,CATSREGTKEETQYF
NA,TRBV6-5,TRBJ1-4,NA,TGTGCCAGCAGTGGACTGGGGGCAGGAGAAAAACTGTTTTTT,CASSGLGAGEKLFF
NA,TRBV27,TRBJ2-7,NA,TGTGCCAGCAGCCAGGGTGCCTCCTACGAGCAGTACTTC,CASSQGASYEQYF
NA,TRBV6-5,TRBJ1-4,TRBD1,TGTGCCAGCAGTCCGGGACAGCGTTCTAATGAAAAACTGTTTTTT,CASSPGQRSNEKLFF
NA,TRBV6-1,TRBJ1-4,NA,TGTGCCAGCAGCCGGACAGTTGTCGGTGAAAAACTGTTTTTT,CASSRTVVGEKLFF
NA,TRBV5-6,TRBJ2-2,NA,TGTGCCAGCAGCACCTACCCGGGCACCGGGGAGCTGTTTTTT,CASSTYPGTGELFF
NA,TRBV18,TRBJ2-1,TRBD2,TGTGCCAGCTCATCTCTAGCGGGGGGGAACAATGAGCAGTTCTTC,CASSSLAGGNNEQFF
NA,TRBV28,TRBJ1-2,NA,TGTGCCAGCAGTTTGTTGCAGGGGCATGGCTACACCTTC,CASSLLQGHGYTF
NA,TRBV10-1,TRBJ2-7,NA,TGCGCCAGCAGTGAAGGGGTCAAGACCCTCCTCTACGAGCAGTACTTC,CASSEGVKTLLYEQYF
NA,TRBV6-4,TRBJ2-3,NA,TGTGCCAGCGGGCCCCCCAGGGGCACAGATACGCAGTATTTT,CASGPPRGTDTQYF
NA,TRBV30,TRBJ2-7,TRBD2,TGTGCCTGGAGTGTTGGAAGCGGGGGGGCGTACGAGCAGTACTTC,CAWSVGSGGAYEQYF
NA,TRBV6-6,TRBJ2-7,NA,TGTGCCAGCAGTTACAACGGTGCCGAGCAGTACTTC,CASSYNGAEQYF
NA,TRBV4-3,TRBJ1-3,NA,TGCGCCAGCAGCCAATTGGAGGAGTCTGGAAACACCATATATTTT,CASSQLEESGNTIYF
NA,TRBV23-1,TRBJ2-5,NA,TGCGCCAGCAGTCAATCGTTTGCGACGCCCGGGGCCCAGTACTTC,CASSQSFATPGAQYF
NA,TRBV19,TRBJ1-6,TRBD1,TGTGCCAGTAGTCTTGGACAGGGCATCCTCCACTTT,CASSLGQGILHF
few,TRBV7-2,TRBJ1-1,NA,TGTGCCAGCAGCTCCGCGGGGGGACGTCCCCCCGGGGCTTTCTTT,CASSSAGGRPPGAFF
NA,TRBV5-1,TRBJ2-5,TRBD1,TGCGCCAGCAGCTTTCCACCCGGGACAGAAAGGACCCTCCAAGAGACCCAGTACTTC,CASSFPPGTERTLQETQYF
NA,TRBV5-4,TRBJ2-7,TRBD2,TGTGCCAGCAGCTTGACGGGGGGGGGTAGGGCTCATTTCTACGAGCAGTACTTC,CASSLTGGGRAHFYEQYF
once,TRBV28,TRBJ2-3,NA,TGTGTGGCGGCTAGCGGCACAGATACGCAGTATTTT,CVAASGTDTQYF
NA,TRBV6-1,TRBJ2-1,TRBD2,TGTGCCAGCAGTGAAACCGGGACTAGCAATGAGCAGTTCTTC,CASSETGTSNEQFF
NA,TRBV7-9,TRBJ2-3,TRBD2,TGTGCCAGCACCCTGGGACTAGCGGGGCCCACAGATACGCAGTATTTT,CASTLGLAGPTDTQYF
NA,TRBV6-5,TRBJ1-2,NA,TGTGCCAGCAGTTATAACATAGGGGGCTATGGCTACACCTTC,CASSYNIGGYGYTF
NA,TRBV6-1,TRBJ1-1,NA,TGTGCCAGCAGTGTTTTAGGACAGAACACTGAAGCTTTCTTT,CASSVLGQNTEAFF
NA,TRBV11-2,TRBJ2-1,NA,TGTGCCAGCAGCCTGAGGCGGGACAATGAGCAGTTCTTC,CASSLRRDNEQFF
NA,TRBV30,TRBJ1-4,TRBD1,TGTGCCTGGAGTATTGACAGGGGGAGGAAGGCGACGAGAGAAAAACTGTTTTTT,CAWSIDRGRKATREKLFF
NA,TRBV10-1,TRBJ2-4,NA,TGCGCCAGCTTTGGGGGGGCCATTTCCAAAAACATTCAGTACTTC,CASFGGAISKNIQYF
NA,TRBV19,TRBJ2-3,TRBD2,TGTGCCAGTAACCAGCGGGGGGGCACAGATACGCAGTATTTT,CASNQRGGTDTQYF
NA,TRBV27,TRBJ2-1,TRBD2,TGTGCCAGCAGTTTAACTCCTAGCGGGGGGGGAGGTGAGCAGTTCTTC,CASSLTPSGGGGEQFF
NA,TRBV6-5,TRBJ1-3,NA,TGTGCCAGCAGTTACTCCCCGACAGCGTTAAGAAACACCATATATTTT,CASSYSPTALRNTIYF
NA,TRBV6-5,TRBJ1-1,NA,TGTGCCAGCAGTCCGCTCCGGGGGGAAGCTTTCTTT,CASSPLRGEAFF